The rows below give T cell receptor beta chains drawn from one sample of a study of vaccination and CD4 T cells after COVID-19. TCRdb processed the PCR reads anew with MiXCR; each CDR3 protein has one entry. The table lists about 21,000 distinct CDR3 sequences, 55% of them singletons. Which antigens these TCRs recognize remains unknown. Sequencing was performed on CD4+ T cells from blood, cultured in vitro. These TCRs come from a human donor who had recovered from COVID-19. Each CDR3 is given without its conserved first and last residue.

ASTSLRTGTGSNQPQH	TRBV19	TRBJ1-5
ASSLAHDRFYEQY	TRBV7-2	TRBJ2-7
ASSANPSGTGLGGYT	TRBV6-1	TRBJ1-2
RGGSMATQY	TRBV20-1	TRBJ2-3
ALEGDSYGYT	TRBV30	TRBJ1-2
ASSLKGLSTYEQY	TRBV27	TRBJ2-7
ASSSFMNTEAF	TRBV12-3/TRBV12-4	TRBJ1-1
AWSVGTGGQPQH	TRBV30	TRBJ1-5
SAHRVTSGRAQEQF	TRBV20-1	TRBJ2-1
ASSRDRDRGDIQY	TRBV28	TRBJ2-4
ASSPGPNNEQF	TRBV7-2	TRBJ2-1
ASSSIRDHYGYT	TRBV12-3/TRBV12-4	TRBJ1-2
SAMGGSGEAYNEQF	TRBV20-1	TRBJ2-1
SARAPTGGSGYGYT	TRBV20-1	TRBJ1-2
ASGDNSPLH	TRBV2	TRBJ1-6
ASSLLLPGQGADEQF	TRBV18	TRBJ2-1
TSSPVGNYGYT	TRBV12-3/TRBV12-4	TRBJ1-2
ASTPSSAFYGYT	TRBV19	TRBJ1-2
ASSPGTGGTDTQY	TRBV7-9	TRBJ2-3
ASSYNYGDTFYEQY	TRBV6-5	TRBJ2-7
ASSESNRGHWGYT	TRBV25-1	TRBJ1-2
ATRGTGLNTEAF	TRBV24-1	TRBJ1-1
ASSFGAMNTEAF	TRBV7-9	TRBJ1-1
ASTRDGWGNYGYT	TRBV6-1	TRBJ1-2
AIREGGAPEAF	TRBV10-3	TRBJ1-1
ATSGAGQPQH	TRBV24-1	TRBJ1-5
ASKDRVTYEQY	TRBV6-1	TRBJ2-7
ASSAGGTGVVEQY	TRBV10-1	TRBJ2-7
ASSLGGSGNIQY	TRBV7-3	-
ASSQDRGYYEQY	TRBV6-1	TRBJ2-7
ASSIGRVRNTEAF	TRBV5-1	TRBJ1-1
ASSRDSGPAGELF	TRBV7-9	TRBJ2-2
ASSQDPLGVRGNIQY	TRBV4-1	TRBJ2-4
ASSRHRGDTEAF	TRBV7-2	TRBJ1-1
AIREHNEQF	TRBV10-3	TRBJ2-1
ASSPQGYTEAF	TRBV6-1	TRBJ1-1
ASSPKGDSVGGADTQY	TRBV7-3	TRBJ2-3
ASIPSIIRDTEAF	TRBV19	TRBJ1-1
ASSLESAGTGLDEQY	TRBV7-2	TRBJ2-7
SAKGTGPSNYGYT	TRBV20-1	TRBJ1-2
ASRQRLAGAISGANVLT	TRBV6-1	TRBJ2-6
ASSQNRVSSTAGYT	TRBV2	TRBJ1-2
ASSLLSGLSTEAF	TRBV28	TRBJ1-1
ASSSGGWAEAF	TRBV5-1	TRBJ1-1
ASSFTLGLSLGLLAKNIQY	TRBV11-3	TRBJ2-4
ASSFWDRNHNEQF	TRBV7-6	TRBJ2-1